Included here is one T cell receptor (beta chain) sequence, with context. Sequencing was performed with immunoSEQ multiplex PCR; in TCRdb, only in-frame clones are kept and a portion is missing. The repertoire holds 95,000 to 150,000 clones, with around 95% as singletons. The data are from a study of OX40 agonist ivuxolimab in advanced cancers. The input for sequencing was CD4+ or CD8+ T cells sorted from blood, taken in a trial of the OX40 agonist ivuxolimab. The receptor was isolated from an adult with an advanced solid tumor such as melanoma, head and neck, liver or kidney cancer.

The CDR3 is CASSSRVGGGYTF. CDR3 coding DNA: TGTGCCAGCAGCTCCAGGGTAGGAGGAGGCTACACCTTC. This sequence joins TRBV28 and TRBJ1-2; a possible D gene is TRBD1 (5 bases). Per the germline V gene, CDR1 is MDHEN and CDR2 is SYDVKM. This CDR3 is 13 amino acids long. With 6 bases removed from V and 8 bases from J, the gap between germline ends came to 16 bases.